This T cell receptor beta chain was recovered during a study of early stage breast cancer tumors. The table lists this clone with a few counts. Blood replicates held 0.5 ug DNA, tumor or normal breast approximately 1.5 ug, two each. Clones were read by immunoSEQ multiplex PCR, and TCRdb kept only the in-frame ones, dropping some. The data contain 5,000 to 5,500 clones, roughly 70% of them seen just once; the ten biggest clones take up roughly an eighth. Trimming took 4 bases from V and 4 from J; bases not matched to a gene: 18. This CDR3 is built from 18 residues. Germline V gives CDR1 SGHRS, CDR2 YFSETQ.

The sequenced sample consisted of normal breast tissue next to the tumor. The clonotype originates from a person aged 55 to 70 with breast cancer. The rearrangement uses TRBV5-1 and TRBJ2-7; 9 bases match TRBD1. The chain's CDR3 is CASSAGADQGQGAYEQYF. The DNA of the CDR3 is TGCGCCAGCAGCGCGGGGGCGGACCAGGGACAGGGCGCTTACGAGCAGTACTTC.